The sequence of this TCR beta chain was determined in a study of long-term antiretroviral therapy in people with HIV. Study conclusions and caveats: Diversity measured after ART increased yet remained under transplant donor controls. Comparison with controls showed narrower CDR3 length ranges in HIV repertoires.

People in the study who had HIV all got their treatment in the United States. At survey level, the immunoSEQ assay was run in its v3.0 version. Only in-frame clones appear in the TCRdb table, and some are missing; sequencing was by immunoSEQ multiplex PCR. The repertoire has some 21,000 clones, roughly four fifths of them found once; the top ten carry 12%. Of note for this clone: The antigen remains unidentified.

The junction had 7 bases not matched to a gene; V was cut back by 4 bases and J by 1 base. Per germline, CDR1 SGHNT and CDR2 YYREEE (reference sequence). This CDR3 has 15 amino acids. The clonotype comes from a middle-aged woman with HIV. The material sequenced was unsorted PBMCs, taken around 21 months before starting antiretroviral therapy. V usage is TRBV5-4 and J usage is TRBJ2-7, with TRBD1 matching over 8 bases. The CDR3 reads CASSNRQGRSYEQYF. CDR3 bases: TGTGCCAGCAGCAACCGACAGGGGAGGTCCTACGAGCAGTACTTC.